The 23 T cell receptor beta chains below were found in one sample sequenced in a study of blood T cell repertoires in COVID-19. TCRdb's copy holds only in-frame clones and misses some; the assay was immunoSEQ multiplex PCR. The sample has more than 65,000 clones; around 83% are singletons. Sequencing was performed on peripheral blood. Receptor source: a man aged 80 or over with acute or convalescent COVID-19.

V usage is TRBV6-5 and J usage is TRBJ1-2; TRBD1 might be the D (5 bases). CDR1 is MNHEY, CDR2 SVGAGI, per germline. This CDR3 region has 16 residues. V dropped 2 bases and J dropped 4 bases, with 17 bases sitting between them. The CDR3 DNA is TGTGCCAGCAGTTACACCCTGCGGGGGAGCGGCTATGGCTACACCTTC. Its translation: CASSYTLRGSGYGYTF.

The gene calls are TRBV5-4 and TRBJ1-1; TRBD1 agrees at 11 bases. This CDR3 region has 15 residues. Germline trimming cut 4 bases from V and 1 base from J; bases unmatched to any gene: 3. CDR1 and CDR2 (germline): SGHNT, YYREEE (reference sequence). The CDR3 loop reads CASSTGQGANTEAFF. Here the CDR3 DNA reads TGTGCCAGCAGCACCGGACAGGGGGCGAACACTGAAGCTTTCTTT.

The chain has TRBV7-9 and TRBJ1-3, with 9 bases identical to TRBD1. V shed 5 bases and J 1 base; nucleotides not matched to a gene: 3. The CDR3 runs to 15 residues. Germline V gives CDR1 SEHNR, CDR2 FQNEAQ (reference sequence). The CDR3 protein is CASSKQGASGNTIYF. For the CDR3, the DNA is TGTGCCAGCAGCAAACAGGGGGCGTCTGGAAACACCATATATTTT.

The chain combines TRBV5-4 with TRBJ1-2; 9 nucleotides align to TRBD1. Per the germline V gene, CDR1 is SGHNT and CDR2 is YYREEE (reference sequence). The V segment lost 3 bases and the J segment 8 bases; nucleotides outside the gene matches: 5. This CDR3 contains 13 residues. The CDR3 sequence is CASSWTGVEGYTF. CDR3 sequence (DNA): TGTGCCAGCAGCTGGACAGGGGTGGAAGGCTACACCTTC.

This clone has only one observation. Here the CDR3 reads CASSQDGTGQETQYF. CDR3 bases: TGTGCCAGCAGCCAAGATGGGACAGGTCAAGAGACCCAGTACTTC. V and J are TRBV4-2 and TRBJ2-5; 8 nucleotides line up with TRBD1. Per germline, CDR1 LGHNA and CDR2 YNFKEQ. The length of the CDR3 is 15 residues. Losses at the gene ends were 0 bases for V and 2 bases for J; bases not matched to a gene: 2.

This clone has just one count. V is TRBV24-1 and J is TRBJ2-3, with D perhaps TRBD2 (6 bases). The CDR3 runs to 13 residues. The germline CDR1 and CDR2 sequences are KGHDR and SFDVKD. V gave up 7 bases and J gave up 0 bases, with 7 bases separating them. As DNA, the CDR3 is TGTGCCACCAGCCGGGAGAGCACAGATACGCAGTATTTT. This codes for CATSRESTDTQYF.

This sequence joins TRBV4-3 and TRBJ1-6; 10 nucleotides match TRBD1. V was clipped by 0 bases and J by 8 bases; unmatched bases: 10. Germline CDR1 is LGHNA and CDR2 is YSLEER. The CDR3 extends over 18 amino acids. The CDR3 sequence: CASSQDIAPGQGYSPLHF. The CDR3 DNA is TGCGCCAGCAGCCAAGATATAGCCCCGGGACAGGGGTATTCACCCCTCCACTTT.

This clone came up a few times. The chain has TRBV10-1 and TRBJ2-7, with 10 bases identical to TRBD2. Per the germline V gene, CDR1 is WNHNN and CDR2 is SYGVQD (reference sequence). The junction had 4 bases not matched to a gene; V was cut back by 6 bases and J by 5 bases. The CDR3 extends over 13 amino acids. CDR3 protein: CASSASGSHEQYF. Here the CDR3 DNA reads TGCGCCAGCAGCGCTAGCGGGAGTCACGAGCAGTACTTC.

This CDR3 reads CASSRQAFNYGYTF. CDR3 in DNA: TGTGCCAGCAGCAGGCAGGCCTTTAACTATGGCTACACCTTC. The chain couples TRBV28 to TRBJ1-2; D call uncertain. Germline CDR1 is MDHEN and CDR2 is SYDVKM. The germline V and J ends were trimmed by 6 bases and 1 base, with 12 bases remaining between them. This CDR3 has 14 amino acids.

The V gene is TRBV4-1, the J gene TRBJ2-2; 12 nucleotides agree with TRBD1. This CDR3 region has 19 residues. Per the germline V gene, CDR1 is MGHRA and CDR2 is YSYEKL. With V trimmed by 0 bases and J by 4 bases, 9 bases remained unmatched. The CDR3 coding sequence is TGCGCCAGCAGCCAAGAACCGGGACAGGGGGCGGGGGCCACCGGGGAGCTGTTTTTT. This codes for CASSQEPGQGAGATGELFF.

This sequence joins TRBV9 and TRBJ1-2, with 9 bases that match TRBD1. The CDR3 is 18 residues long. The trim removed 0 bases at V and 5 bases at J, leaving 14 bases unmatched. CDR1 is SGDLS, CDR2 YYNGEE, per germline. Here the CDR3 reads CASSVGNYGGQGNYGYTF. The CDR3 DNA sequence: TGTGCCAGCAGCGTAGGAAATTATGGGGGACAGGGAAATTATGGCTACACCTTC.

This chain uses TRBV28 with TRBJ2-7; 9 bases match TRBD1. The length of the CDR3 is 14 residues. Germline V gives CDR1 MDHEN, CDR2 SYDVKM. V lost 5 bases to trimming and J lost 3 bases; unmatched junction nucleotides: 5. The CDR3 nucleotides read TGTGCCAGCAGTCGGACAGGGGTCCACTACGAGCAGTACTTC. This sequence encodes CASSRTGVHYEQYF.

This clone has just a few counts. CDR3 nucleotides: TGCGCCAGCAGCTTGACAGGGGAAAACACTGAAGCTTTCTTT. The encoded protein is CASSLTGENTEAFF. The rearrangement links TRBV5-1 to TRBJ1-1, with 7 bases that match TRBD1. The length of the CDR3 is 14 residues. Trimming removed 1 base from V and 2 bases from J; junction bases left unmatched: 2. Germline V gives CDR1 SGHRS, CDR2 YFSETQ.

This chain connects TRBV28 to TRBJ1-3; weak D call: TRBD1 (5 bases). Germline assignment: CDR1 MDHEN and CDR2 SYDVKM. CDR3 length: 13 amino acids. Trimming pared 7 bases from V and 5 bases from J, leaving 12 bases between. CDR3 coding DNA: TGTGCCAGCAAACTGGACAAGAGAAACACCATATATTTT. Residues: CASKLDKRNTIYF. The full variable domain, in which reference TRBV28 and TRBJ1-3 provide the parts outside the CDR3, is DVKVTQSSRYLVKRTGEKVFLECVQDMDHENMFWYRQDPGLGLRLIYFSYDVKMKEKGDIPEGYSVSREKKERFSLILESASTNQTSMYLCASKLDKRNTIYFGEGSWLTVV.

V is TRBV5-6 and J is TRBJ2-6; D is possibly TRBD1 (5 bases). The CDR3 consists of 17 residues. From germline, CDR1 is SGHDT and CDR2 YYEEEE. V gave up 0 bases and J gave up 4 bases, with 14 bases separating them. The CDR3 nucleotides read TGTGCCAGCAGCTTGGCCCGCCAGGGATACGGGGCCAACGTCCTGACTTTC. Translation: CASSLARQGYGANVLTF.

The V gene is TRBV28, the J gene TRBJ2-7; weak D call: TRBD1 (5 bases). Germline V CDR1 and CDR2: MDHEN, SYDVKM. The CDR3 runs to 14 residues. V was trimmed by 1 base and J by 4 bases, leaving 11 bases between them. The CDR3: CASSLLAGKYEQYF. For the CDR3, the DNA is TGTGCCAGCAGTTTATTGGCAGGGAAATACGAGCAGTACTTC.

The V gene is TRBV21-1, the J gene TRBJ2-5; whether TRBD1, the table's D call, matches the DNA was not checked. TRBV21-1 is designated a pseudogene. This CDR3 comprises 15 residues. The CDR3 region is CASSTGQVHPETQYF. CDR3 DNA: TGTGCCAGCAGTACGGGACAGGTTCATCCAGAGACCCAGTACTTC.

The chain couples TRBV27 to TRBJ1-6, with D possibly being TRBD1 (5 bases). The CDR3 is made up of 16 amino acids. V dropped 3 bases and J dropped 4 bases, with 13 bases sitting between them. The germline CDR1 and CDR2 sequences are MNHEY and SMNVEV (reference sequence). CDR3 in DNA: TGTGCCAGCAGTTTTGGGTTAGGGACTTATAATTCACCCCTCCACTTT. Amino acids: CASSFGLGTYNSPLHF.

This clone was counted a single time. The chain couples TRBV5-1 to TRBJ2-3, with a tentative D call TRBD2 (6 bases). Trimming took 4 bases from V and 3 from J, leaving 15 bases between them. This CDR3 is 15 amino acids long. Germline CDR1 SGHRS, CDR2 YFSETQ. CDR3 region: CASSPEGVRTDTQYF. The DNA for the CDR3 is TGCGCCAGCAGCCCGGAGGGTGTTAGGACAGATACGCAGTATTTT.

The table lists this clone with a few counts. The gene calls are TRBV28 and TRBJ1-2; TRBD1 is a possible D gene (6 bases). The CDR3 totals 13 residues. CDR1 is MDHEN and CDR2 is SYDVKM in the germline V gene. V lost 8 bases and J 2 bases, leaving 12 bases between the germline ends. The CDR3 DNA reads TGTGCCAGCCGACAGAGGGGGAACTATGGCTACACCTTC. Protein product: CASRQRGNYGYTF.

This rearrangement joins TRBV6-5 to TRBJ2-3; 12 bases align to TRBD2. Trimming took 6 bases from V and 6 from J; bases not matched to a gene: 1. Germline V lookup: CDR1 MNHEY, CDR2 SVGAGI. This CDR3 is built from 13 residues. The DNA of the CDR3 is TGTGCCAGCAGGGGGACTAGCGGGGATACGCAGTATTTT. Its protein is CASRGTSGDTQYF.

The chain recombines TRBV20-1 with TRBJ2-1; tentative D call: TRBD1 (5 bases). The CDR3 contains 15 residues. V was shortened by 3 bases and J by 6 bases, with 18 bases between the two germline ends. Germline V gene data show CDR1 as DFQATT and CDR2 as SNEGSKA (reference sequence). CDR3 nucleotide sequence: TGCAGTGCTAGTGCAAGGCAGGGTCCTTTCAATGAGCAGTTCTTC. This codes for CSASARQGPFNEQFF.

This clone has a single count. The CDR3 DNA sequence: TGTGCCAGCAGCCCGTGGACTAGCGACAATGAGCAGTTCTTC. Its protein is CASSPWTSDNEQFF. The chain recombines TRBV7-2 with TRBJ2-1, with 9 positions matching TRBD2. The CDR3 has 14 amino acids. Trimming took 5 bases from V and 5 from J; bases not matched to a gene: 4. Looked up from germline, CDR1 is SGHTA and CDR2 is FQGNSA.